These T cell receptor beta chains were read from a single sample in a study of PD-1 blockade in classical Hodgkin lymphoma. Assay: immunoSEQ multiplex PCR; the TCRdb copy retains only in-frame clones and omits some. The sample includes about 23,000 clones, over 70% of them seen just once. The source was peripheral blood mononuclear cells (PBMCs), collected before the second cycle of nivolumab. Source of these receptors: a human donor with classical Hodgkin lymphoma. The CDR3 runs from the conserved cysteine through the conserved F or W. A D gene is named only where the DNA matches it firmly. Clone size appears in some rows only: once, few, many, or a class for an expanded clone.

J gene	V gene	clone size	D gene	CDR3 DNA	CDR3 protein
TRBJ2-3	TRBV7-9	once	-	TGTGCCAGCAGCTTATTGCGGGGAGGGGGCGATACGCAGTATTTT	CASSLLRGGGDTQYF
TRBJ2-1	TRBV18	-	-	TGTGCCAGCTCACCAAAGACACGTGGGGATGAGCAGTTCTTC	CASSPKTRGDEQFF
TRBJ1-1	TRBV6-5	-	-	TGTGCCAGCAGTTATACGGGTTACACTGAAGCTTTCTTT	CASSYTGYTEAFF
TRBJ2-7	TRBV28	-	TRBD2	TGTGCCAGCAGGGGGGCTAGCGGGAGAACATCCGAGCAGTACTTC	CASRGASGRTSEQYF
TRBJ2-2	TRBV5-4	-	-	TGTGCCAGCAGCTTGGCGACGAACACCGGGGAGCTGTTTTTT	CASSLATNTGELFF
TRBJ2-1	TRBV6-1	-	TRBD2	TGTGCCAGCAGTACTAGCGGGAGGATTAATGAGCAGTTCTTC	CASSTSGRINEQFF
TRBJ2-2	TRBV5-1	-	-	TGCGCCAGCAGGCTTTACACCGGGGAGCTGTTTTTT	CASRLYTGELFF
TRBJ2-7	TRBV5-5	-	-	TGTGCCAGCAGCCAAAGGGACCTCTCCTACGAGCAGTACTTC	CASSQRDLSYEQYF
TRBJ2-7	TRBV5-1	-	TRBD2	TGCGCCAGCAGCCGAGCGGGAAGGGAATACGAGCAGTACTTC	CASSRAGREYEQYF
TRBJ1-5	TRBV7-6	-	TRBD1	TGTGCCAGCAGCGAAGAGACAGGGAACGGCAATCAGCCCCAGCATTTT	CASSEETGNGNQPQHF
TRBJ2-7	TRBV11-2	-	-	TGTGCCAGCAGCCATCCTGGTTCCAGCTCCTACGAGCAGTACTTC	CASSHPGSSSYEQYF
TRBJ1-1	TRBV5-1	-	TRBD1	TGCGCCAGCAGCATAGGACAGGGGGCGGCTTTCTTT	CASSIGQGAAFF
TRBJ2-5	TRBV6-1	-	TRBD2	TGTGCCAGCATCCTAGCGGGACGGGAGACCCAGTACTTC	CASILAGRETQYF
TRBJ2-5	TRBV5-4	-	TRBD1	TGTGCCAGCAGCTTAGACCGGACAGGGGCTTACGAGACCCAGTACTTC	CASSLDRTGAYETQYF
TRBJ2-6	TRBV5-1	-	-	TGCGCCAGCAGCTTGTATTCCACCCTCTCTGGGGCCAACGTCCTGACTTTC	CASSLYSTLSGANVLTF